One and the same sample provided the 15 T cell receptor beta chains below, sequenced in a study of blood T cell repertoires in COVID-19. TCRdb's table, derived via immunoSEQ multiplex PCR, lists solely in-frame clones and lacks some. The data contain some 210,000 clones, approximately 80% of them singletons. Sequencing was done on a sample of PBMCs or T cells enriched from blood (not recorded which). Every receptor here comes from a woman between 50 and 59 years old with acute COVID-19.

The V call is TRBV6-2 or TRBV6-3, the J call TRBJ2-7; the D is unclear. The V end lost 0 bases, the J end lost 6 bases, and 15 bases lay between the germline ends. This CDR3 has 15 residues. Germline lookup yields CDR1 MNHEY and CDR2 SVGEGT. The CDR3 DNA follows: TGTGCCAGCAGTTACTCGAGAGGATCCGTGGCCGAGCAGTACTTC. Amino acid sequence: CASSYSRGSVAEQYF.

V and J are TRBV7-3 and TRBJ2-2; TRBD2 matches 8 bases. Trimming at V came to 4 bases and at J to 5 bases, leaving 3 bases not matched to a gene. The CDR3 is made up of 14 amino acids. CDR1 is SGHTA, CDR2 FQGTGA, per germline. The CDR3 here is CASSSRGVTGELFF. For the CDR3, the DNA is TGTGCCAGCAGCTCGCGGGGGGTGACCGGGGAGCTGTTTTTT.

The chain uses TRBV9 and TRBJ2-1; D uncertain. Trimming stripped 0 bases from V and 8 bases from J, with 12 bases between. The length of the CDR3 is 14 residues. Germline CDR1 and CDR2: SGDLS and YYNGEE. CDR3 loop: CASSVGSGYHEQFF. CDR3 nucleotides: TGTGCCAGCAGCGTAGGATCCGGTTACCATGAGCAGTTCTTC.

Details on this clone: The junction shows a germline mismatch at one end, possibly a read error. The V call is TRBV7-2, the J call TRBJ2-5; 11 nucleotides align to TRBD2. This CDR3 comprises 14 residues. Germline V gene sequence: CDR1 SGHTA, CDR2 FQGNSA. The CDR3 DNA reads as TGTGCCAGCAGCGTAGCGGGGGGGCCGGAGACCCAGTACTTC. It codes for CASSVAGGPETQYF.

This clone has only a few counts. The V call is TRBV7-9, the J call TRBJ2-1; 15 positions agree with TRBD2. The CDR3 is made up of 16 amino acids. Looked up from germline, CDR1 is SEHNR and CDR2 is FQNEAQ (reference sequence). V trimming: 5 bases; J trimming: 8 bases; junction bases outside the gene matches: 7. DNA for the CDR3: TGTGCCAGCAGCCCGGGACTAGCGGGAGGCATCCATGAGCAGTTCTTC. As protein: CASSPGLAGGIHEQFF.

J is TRBJ2-7 and V is TRBV5-4, with 8 bases that match TRBD2. CDR1 is SGHNT, CDR2 YYREEE, per germline (reference sequence). Germline trimming cut 4 bases from V and 4 bases from J; bases unmatched to any gene: 7. The CDR3 has 14 residues. CDR3 loop: CASSRGVAGYEQYF. The CDR3 DNA reads TGTGCCAGCAGCCGGGGGGTAGCGGGGTACGAGCAGTACTTC.

The rearrangement joins TRBV28 to TRBJ2-7; the D gene is possibly TRBD1 (6 bases). The CDR3 is 18 amino acids. V lost 2 bases and J 2 bases, leaving 22 bases between the germline ends. Germline CDR1 and CDR2: MDHEN and SYDVKM. The CDR3 is CASSLGDRGSAAPYEQYF. In DNA form, the CDR3 reads TGTGCCAGCAGTTTAGGTGATAGGGGGAGTGCGGCCCCCTACGAGCAGTACTTC.

V usage is TRBV28 and J usage is TRBJ2-7; D not certain. CDR1 MDHEN and CDR2 SYDVKM come from the germline V gene. There are 13 residues in the CDR3. V was cut by 4 bases and J by 0 bases, with 7 bases left in between. The CDR3 sequence is CASSYVSSYEQYF. The CDR3 region has the DNA TGTGCCAGCAGTTATGTTAGCTCCTACGAGCAGTACTTC.

CDR3 sequence (DNA): TGTGCCAGCTCACCATTACAGGGAAACTCTGGAAACACCATATATTTT. Encoded protein: CASSPLQGNSGNTIYF. V is TRBV18 and J is TRBJ1-3; TRBD1 is a possible D gene (6 bases). CDR1 is KGHSH, CDR2 LQKENI, per germline. With 2 bases removed from V and 0 bases from J, the gap between germline ends came to 11 bases. This CDR3 has 16 residues. The entire variable domain, with the rest obtained from reference TRBV18 and TRBJ1-3, is as follows: NAGVMQNPRHLVRRRGQEARLRCSPMKGHSHVYWYRQLPEEGLKFMVYLQKENIIDESGMPKERFSAEFPKEGPSILRIQQVVRGDSAAYFCASSPLQGNSGNTIYFGEGSWLTVV.

This chain connects TRBV11-2 to TRBJ1-6; no clear D gene. This CDR3 spans 14 amino acids. The V and J ends lost 1 base and 9 bases respectively, with 10 bases between them. Germline V gene sequence: CDR1 SGHAT, CDR2 FQNNGV. As DNA, the CDR3 is TGTGCCAGCAGCTTAGTTGCGGGGTCTTCACCCCTCCACTTT. The encoded protein is CASSLVAGSSPLHF.

This clone was seen only a few times. The rearrangement uses TRBV13 and TRBJ2-2, with 8 nucleotides matching TRBD2. Germline lookup yields CDR1 PRHDT and CDR2 FYEKMQ (reference sequence). The CDR3 loop spans 15 amino acids. With V trimmed by 7 bases and J by 3 bases, 7 bases remained unmatched. The CDR3 coding sequence is TGTGCCAGCACCCGGGGGGGGGCTGACACCGGGGAGCTGTTTTTT. This gives the protein CASTRGGADTGELFF.

This clone was seen more than once but under ten times. CDR3: CASISSGGATYNEQFF. DNA of the CDR3: TGTGCCAGCATAAGCTCCGGGGGGGCCACCTACAATGAGCAGTTCTTC. V gene TRBV19 combines with J gene TRBJ2-1; the match to TRBD2 covers 8 bases. Germline loops: CDR1 LNHDA, CDR2 SQIVND (reference sequence). V gave up 9 bases and J gave up 2 bases; unmatched junction bases: 12. The CDR3 has 16 residues.

The J gene is TRBJ1-6, the V gene TRBV6-5; 8 bases match TRBD1. The CDR3 length is 15 residues. V lost 3 bases and J lost 9; bases outside the gene matches: 7. Germline-derived CDR1 and CDR2 are MNHEY and SVGAGI. CDR3 coding DNA: TGTGCCAGCAGTTATTGGCAGGGGGCCGGTTCACCCCTCCACTTT. This translates into CASSYWQGAGSPLHF.

The chain recombines TRBV29-1 with TRBJ1-1; the D is unclear. The CDR3 loop spans 10 amino acids. From germline, CDR1 is SQVTM and CDR2 ANQGSEA. The V end was cut by 7 bases, the J end by 0 bases, with 3 bases between. CDR3 amino acids: CSAVNTEAFF. Here the CDR3 DNA reads TGCAGCGCCGTGAACACTGAAGCTTTCTTT.

The chain couples TRBV4-1 to TRBJ2-4; 7 bases agree with TRBD1. Germline CDR1 is MGHRA and CDR2 is YSYEKL. CDR3 length: 13 amino acids. V gave up 0 bases and J gave up 11 bases; unmatched junction bases: 4. This chain's CDR3 is CASSQDLTGVQYF. Written as DNA, the CDR3 is TGCGCCAGCAGCCAAGATCTCACAGGGGTTCAGTACTTC.